The next 23 T cell receptor beta chains were all read from a single sample in a study of cytomegalovirus exposure and HLA in healthy donors. Both 60 Vbeta primers and 13 Jbeta primers went into the PCR. Some clones are missing from TCRdb's copy, which holds only in-frame ones; the method was immunoSEQ multiplex PCR. Among about 63,000 clones listed, 75% were seen once. Sequenced material: PBMCs. The receptors derive from a woman aged 40 to 49 in good health and CMV-seropositive.

The J gene is TRBJ1-4, the V gene TRBV6-5, with D unclear. The ends were cut back, 8 bases at V and 3 bases at J, with 7 bases in the middle. CDR3 size: 12 residues. Germline loops: CDR1 MNHEY, CDR2 SVGAGI. The CDR3 spells CASRGSNEKLFF. The DNA for the CDR3 is TGTGCCAGCCGAGGGTCTAATGAAAAACTGTTTTTT.

This clone occurred a few times. The chain carries TRBV28 and TRBJ2-6; D is possibly TRBD2 (6 bases). The CDR3 has 18 amino acids. V was shortened by 5 bases and J by 2 bases, with 19 bases between the two germline ends. Germline CDR1 and CDR2: MDHEN and SYDVKM. The CDR3 coding sequence is TGTGCCAGCAGTGGCTCCGGGAGCCCGGACCCTGGGGCCAACGTCCTGACTTTC. Protein product: CASSGSGSPDPGANVLTF.

The chain joins TRBV7-6 to TRBJ2-1; 13 positions agree with TRBD2. With 8 bases clipped from V and 7 bases from J, the junction kept 5 bases outside the gene matches. CDR3 size: 14 residues. Germline V CDR1 and CDR2: SGHVS, FNYEAQ. The CDR3 sequence: CASSTSGGANEQFF. The CDR3 DNA is TGTGCCAGCTCCACTAGCGGGGGGGCAAATGAGCAGTTCTTC.

The chain is built from TRBV18 and TRBJ1-4, with 8 bases matching TRBD1. This CDR3 contains 14 residues. Looked up from germline, CDR1 is KGHSH and CDR2 is LQKENI. Trimming removed 1 base from V and 14 bases from J; junction bases left unmatched: 9. The CDR3 loop is CASSPRTGSNPLFF. The CDR3 DNA is TGTGCCAGCTCACCACGGACAGGGTCGAATCCTCTGTTTTTT.

The chain links TRBV9 to TRBJ2-1; the match to TRBD1 covers 9 bases. Germline assignment: CDR1 SGDLS and CDR2 YYNGEE. The CDR3 has 17 amino acids. V was clipped by 4 bases and J by 1 base; unmatched bases: 9. The CDR3 sequence is CASSQGKDRGSYNEQFF. CDR3 coding DNA: TGTGCCAGCAGCCAGGGGAAGGACAGGGGTTCCTACAATGAGCAGTTCTTC.

This chain uses TRBV15 with TRBJ1-1; tentative D call: TRBD1 (5 bases). The CDR3 has 14 amino acids. V lost 4 bases, J lost 5 bases, and 14 bases lay in between. Per germline, CDR1 LNHNV and CDR2 YYDKDF (reference sequence). The CDR3 DNA follows: TGTGCCACCAGCATCAACACCGGGGGAACTGAAGCTTTCTTT. Its translation: CATSINTGGTEAFF. Based on the CDR3 plus reference TRBV15 and TRBJ1-1, the full variable domain is DAMVIQNPRYQVTQFGKPVTLSCSQTLNHNVMYWYQQKSSQAPKLLFHYYDKDFNNEADTPDNFQSRRPNTSFCFLDIRSPGLGDTAMYLCATSINTGGTEAFFGQGTRLTVV.

The CDR3 loop reads CASSPTLGRAGEQFF. In DNA form, the CDR3 reads TGTGCCAGCAGCCCAACCTTAGGACGTGCGGGTGAGCAGTTCTTC. J is TRBJ2-1 and V is TRBV7-2; D might be TRBD2 (5 bases). This CDR3 has 15 amino acids. Trimming took off 5 bases at V and 9 bases at J, with 20 bases between the two ends. Germline assignment: CDR1 SGHTA and CDR2 FQGNSA.

This chain uses TRBV25-1 with TRBJ1-5, with 7 bases lining up with TRBD1. The CDR3 is made up of 18 amino acids. Unmatched junction bases numbered 15, after V lost 4 bases and J lost 3 bases. In germline, CDR1 is MGHDK, CDR2 SYGVNS. The CDR3 region has the DNA TGTGCCAGCAGTGTTGTTAAAGACAGGGTGAACAACAATCAGCCCCAGCATTTT. Translated: CASSVVKDRVNNNQPQHF.

This chain uses TRBV6-1 with TRBJ1-2; 7 bases are shared with TRBD1. The germline gives CDR1 MNHNS, CDR2 SASEGT. The CDR3 is made up of 15 amino acids. Germline trimming cut 8 bases from V and 7 bases from J; bases unmatched to any gene: 16. Written as DNA, the CDR3 is TGTGCCAGCCTTCTCGACAGGGTTAAGTCAAGTGGCTACACCTTC. Translating gives CASLLDRVKSSGYTF.

J is TRBJ1-1 and V is TRBV18, with 9 bases lining up with TRBD1. With V trimmed by 3 bases and J by 0 bases, 5 bases remained unmatched. The germline V gene has CDR1 KGHSH and CDR2 LQKENI. The CDR3 sequence is 16 residues long. The CDR3 DNA sequence: TGTGCCAGCTCACCTGGGACAGGGCTCATGAACACTGAAGCTTTCTTT. It translates to CASSPGTGLMNTEAFF.

This chain links TRBV5-5 with TRBJ1-2; no reliable D call. V was clipped by 2 bases and J by 4 bases, with 9 bases between them. The germline CDR1 and CDR2 sequences are SGHKS and YYEKEE (reference sequence). The CDR3 length is 13 residues. The CDR3 DNA follows: TGTGCCAGCAGCTTTCCGCAGATCTATGGCTACACCTTC. This encodes CASSFPQIYGYTF.

The chain employs TRBV5-1 and TRBJ2-3, with TRBD2 identical over 9 bases. The CDR3 has 16 amino acids. V lost 0 bases, J lost 5 bases, and 7 bases stayed unmatched. Looked up from germline, CDR1 is SGHRS and CDR2 is YFSETQ. CDR3 in DNA: TGCGCCAGCAGCTTGGTAAGCGGGGGGCCGCAAGATACGCAGTATTTT. This translates into CASSLVSGGPQDTQYF.

This chain connects TRBV5-1 to TRBJ2-1; the match to TRBD2 covers 8 bases. CDR1 and CDR2 from the germline V gene are SGHRS and YFSETQ. The CDR3 runs to 16 residues. V lost 3 bases, J lost 4 bases, and 9 bases stayed unmatched. Written as DNA, the CDR3 is TGCGCCAGCAGCTCGGGGGAGGCGGGGGGATACAATGAGCAGTTCTTC. As protein: CASSSGEAGGYNEQFF.

V is TRBV6-6 and J is TRBJ1-6; D not resolved. Germline V gene sequence: CDR1 MNHNY, CDR2 SVGAGI (reference sequence). With 4 bases removed from V and 6 bases from J, the gap between germline ends came to 4 bases. The CDR3 length is 12 residues. CDR3 nucleotides: TGTGCCAGCAGTTCCAGTAATTCACCCCTCCACTTT. Protein sequence: CASSSSNSPLHF.

This sequence joins TRBV6-1 and TRBJ1-2, with a tentative D call TRBD1 (6 bases). The CDR3 is made up of 13 amino acids. From germline, CDR1 is MNHNS and CDR2 SASEGT. V was cut by 7 bases and J by 8 bases, with 17 bases left in between. CDR3 protein: CASTLPQGRGYTF. CDR3 in DNA: TGTGCCAGCACTCTTCCCCAGGGGAGAGGCTACACCTTC.

The V and J genes are TRBV14 and TRBJ2-5, with D perhaps TRBD2 (5 bases). V was clipped by 2 bases and J by 0 bases, with 16 bases between them. Germline CDR1 and CDR2: SGHDN and FVKESK. The CDR3 runs 17 residues. The CDR3 nucleotides are TGTGCCAGCAGCCAACTGGACGGGAAGGGATACCAAGAGACCCAGTACTTC. Amino acids: CASSQLDGKGYQETQYF.

The rearrangement links TRBV4-2 to TRBJ2-3; 8 positions agree with TRBD2. CDR1 and CDR2 (germline): LGHNA, YNFKEQ. V gave up 1 base and J gave up 5 bases; unmatched junction bases: 11. The CDR3 extends over 17 amino acids. For the CDR3, the DNA is TGTGCCAGCAGCCAAGCTCCCGCCGGGACTAGTGGAGATACGCAGTATTTT. Translation: CASSQAPAGTSGDTQYF.

To note about this clone: In the same sample, other DNA sequences code for this CDR3. V usage is TRBV30 and J usage is TRBJ2-3, with D perhaps TRBD2 (7 bases). The V gene's germline CDR1 is GTSNPN and CDR2 SVGIG (reference sequence). CDR3 length: 16 amino acids. Trimming shortened V by 0 bases and J by 3 bases, and 16 bases separated the two germline ends. This CDR3 is CAWSVEGGGRTDTQYF. In DNA form, the CDR3 reads TGTGCCTGGAGTGTGGAGGGAGGGGGACGGACAGATACGCAGTATTTT.

The DNA of the CDR3 is TGTGCCAGCAGCTCCACCTTCTCCCCGGGACTAACCTACGAGCAGTACTTC. As protein: CASSSTFSPGLTYEQYF. The rearrangement joins TRBV7-2 to TRBJ2-7, with TRBD2 matching over 7 bases. CDR3 length equals 17 residues. Germline CDR1 SGHTA, CDR2 FQGNSA. The trim removed 4 bases at V and 2 bases at J, leaving 14 bases unmatched.

This sequence joins TRBV5-4 and TRBJ1-2, with TRBD1 matching 10 bases. The V segment lost 0 bases and the J segment 4 bases; nucleotides outside the gene matches: 6. CDR3 length: 16 residues. CDR1 SGHNT and CDR2 YYREEE come from the germline V gene (reference sequence). The CDR3 DNA reads TGTGCCAGCAGCTTGGGGGGACAGGGGACAGGCTATGGCTACACCTTC. Its protein is CASSLGGQGTGYGYTF. The whole variable domain, filled in from reference TRBV5-4 and TRBJ1-2, reads ETGVTQSPTHLIKTRGQQVTLRCSSQSGHNTVSWYQQALGQGPQFIFQYYREEENGRGNFPPRFSGLQFPNYSSELNVNALELDDSALYLCASSLGGQGTGYGYTFGSGTRLTVV.

The chain combines TRBV15 with TRBJ1-1, with D maybe TRBD1 (6 bases). Trimming removed 5 bases at V and 2 bases at J, with 9 bases between. The CDR3 runs 13 residues. The V gene's germline CDR1 is LNHNV and CDR2 YYDKDF (reference sequence). DNA of the CDR3: TGTGCCACCAGCCAGGGGACAAACACTGAAGCTTTCTTT. Protein product: CATSQGTNTEAFF.

This clone has a handful of counts. The chain carries TRBV15 and TRBJ2-1; 7 bases are a match to TRBD2. CDR1 LNHNV and CDR2 YYDKDF come from the germline V gene (reference sequence). The V gene end was trimmed by 0 bases and the J gene end by 6 bases; junction bases not matched to a gene: 11. CDR3 size: 17 residues. The CDR3 is CATSRESAGKAFNEQFF. CDR3 DNA sequence: TGTGCCACCAGCAGAGAGTCAGCGGGGAAGGCATTCAATGAGCAGTTCTTC.

The genes are TRBV6-5 and TRBJ1-1; a possible D gene is TRBD1 (6 bases). Between the trimmed V and J ends, which lost 7 bases and 1 base, there was a span of 16 bases. The CDR3 has 15 amino acids. Germline V gene sequence: CDR1 MNHEY, CDR2 SVGAGI. The CDR3 region is CASIIPGQTNTEAFF. The CDR3 nucleotides read TGTGCCAGCATCATACCGGGACAAACGAACACTGAAGCTTTCTTT.